The clone carrying this T cell receptor beta chain was counted at least ten times. Its target is unknown. This sample is part of a study of shared clonotypes between healthy human individuals. Whole-study results and caveats: Rarefaction showed sorted-subset sequencing was incomplete despite large depth. Clonotypes not shared had lower generation probabilities than those common to all four donors.

Germline V lookup: CDR1 SGHKS, CDR2 YYEKEE (reference sequence). V shed 0 bases, J shed 1 base, and the junction held 3 bases outside the gene matches. CDR3 length equals 16 residues. Data came from immunoSEQ multiplex PCR; TCRdb stores just in-frame clones and leaves some out. The table records some 900,000 clones, less than 85% of them present only once. Donors were healthy HIV-negative adults without recent acute infections or vaccinations. The split of CD4+ cells yielded CD45RA+ naive and CD45RA-negative memory subsets. Sample: memory CD4+ T cells sorted from blood. The subset: CD45RA-negative fraction. The chain links TRBV5-5 to TRBJ2-5; 10 bases are shared with TRBD2. The sequence was collected from a man younger than 35 in good health. CDR3 in amino acids: CASSLELAGIQETQYF. In DNA, the CDR3 is TGTGCCAGCAGCTTGGAACTAGCGGGGATCCAAGAGACCCAGTACTTC.